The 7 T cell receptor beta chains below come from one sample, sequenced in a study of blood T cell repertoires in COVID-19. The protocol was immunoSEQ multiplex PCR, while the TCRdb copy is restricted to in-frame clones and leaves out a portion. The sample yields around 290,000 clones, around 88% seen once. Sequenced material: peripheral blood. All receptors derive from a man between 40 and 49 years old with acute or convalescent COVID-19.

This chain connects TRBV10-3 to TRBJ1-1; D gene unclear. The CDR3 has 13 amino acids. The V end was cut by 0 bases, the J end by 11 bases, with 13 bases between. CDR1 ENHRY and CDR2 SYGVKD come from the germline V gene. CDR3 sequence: CAISESGGLGAFF. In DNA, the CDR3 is TGTGCCATCAGTGAGTCGGGAGGCCTCGGGGCTTTCTTT.

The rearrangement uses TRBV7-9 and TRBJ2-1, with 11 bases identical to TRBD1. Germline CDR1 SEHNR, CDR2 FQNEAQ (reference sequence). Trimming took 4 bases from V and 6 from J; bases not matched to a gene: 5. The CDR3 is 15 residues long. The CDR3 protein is CASSSGQGGPNEQFF. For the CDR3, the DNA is TGTGCCAGCAGCTCGGGACAGGGGGGACCCAATGAGCAGTTCTTC.

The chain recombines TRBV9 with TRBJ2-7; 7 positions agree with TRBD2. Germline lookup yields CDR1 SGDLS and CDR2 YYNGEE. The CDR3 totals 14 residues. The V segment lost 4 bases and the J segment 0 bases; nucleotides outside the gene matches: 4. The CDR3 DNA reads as TGTGCCAGCAGCCCGGGGGGTTTCTCCTACGAGCAGTACTTC. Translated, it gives CASSPGGFSYEQYF.

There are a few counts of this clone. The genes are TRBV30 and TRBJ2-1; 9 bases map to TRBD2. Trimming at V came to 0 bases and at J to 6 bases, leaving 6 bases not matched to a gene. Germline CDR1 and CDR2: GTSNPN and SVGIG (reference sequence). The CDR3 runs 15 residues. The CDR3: CAWSVGLAGVNEQFF. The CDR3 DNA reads TGTGCCTGGAGTGTTGGGTTAGCGGGGGTCAATGAGCAGTTCTTC. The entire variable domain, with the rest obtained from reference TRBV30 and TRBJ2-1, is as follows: SQTIHQWPATLVQPVGSPLSLECTVEGTSNPNLYWYRQAAGRGLQLLFYSVGIGQISSEVPQNLSASRPQDRQFILSSKKLLLSDSGFYLCAWSVGLAGVNEQFFGPGTRLTVL.

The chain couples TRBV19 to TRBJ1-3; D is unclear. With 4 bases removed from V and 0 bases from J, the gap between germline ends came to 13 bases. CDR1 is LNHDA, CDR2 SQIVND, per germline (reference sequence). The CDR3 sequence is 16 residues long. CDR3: CASSNRRARSGNTIYF. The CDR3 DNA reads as TGTGCCAGTAGTAATCGCCGAGCCCGCTCTGGAAACACCATATATTTT. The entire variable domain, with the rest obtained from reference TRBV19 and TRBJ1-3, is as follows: DGGITQSPKYLFRKEGQNVTLSCEQNLNHDAMYWYRQDPGQGLRLIYYSQIVNDFQKGDIAEGYSVSREKKESFPLTVTSAQKNPTAFYLCASSNRRARSGNTIYFGEGSWLTVV.

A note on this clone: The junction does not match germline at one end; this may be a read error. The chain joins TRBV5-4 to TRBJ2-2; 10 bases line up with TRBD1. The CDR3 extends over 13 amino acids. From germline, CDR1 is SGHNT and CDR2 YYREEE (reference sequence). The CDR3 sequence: CASSEPGTGVLFF. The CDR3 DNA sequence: TGTGCCAGCAGCGAGCCCGGGACAGGGGTGCTGTTTTTT.

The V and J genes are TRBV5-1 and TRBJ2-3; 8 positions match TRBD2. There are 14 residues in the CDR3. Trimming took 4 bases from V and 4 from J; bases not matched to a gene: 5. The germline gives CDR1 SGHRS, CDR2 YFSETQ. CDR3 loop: CASSVGGAPDTQYF. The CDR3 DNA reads TGCGCCAGCAGCGTCGGGGGGGCCCCAGATACGCAGTATTTT.